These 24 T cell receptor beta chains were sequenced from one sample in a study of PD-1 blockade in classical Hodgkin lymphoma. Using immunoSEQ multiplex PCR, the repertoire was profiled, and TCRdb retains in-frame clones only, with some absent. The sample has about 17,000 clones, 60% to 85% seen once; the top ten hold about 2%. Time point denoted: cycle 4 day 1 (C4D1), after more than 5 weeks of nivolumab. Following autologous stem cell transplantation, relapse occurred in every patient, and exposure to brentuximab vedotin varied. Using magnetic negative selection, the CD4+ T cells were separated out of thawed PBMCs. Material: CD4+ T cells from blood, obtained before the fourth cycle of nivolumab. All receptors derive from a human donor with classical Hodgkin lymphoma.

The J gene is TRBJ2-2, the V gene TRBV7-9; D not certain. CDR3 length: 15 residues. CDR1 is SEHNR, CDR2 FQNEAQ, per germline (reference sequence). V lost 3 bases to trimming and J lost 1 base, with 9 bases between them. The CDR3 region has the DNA TGTGCCAGCAGCTTGAGGCAGCAGAACACCGGGGAGCTGTTTTTT. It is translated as CASSLRQQNTGELFF.

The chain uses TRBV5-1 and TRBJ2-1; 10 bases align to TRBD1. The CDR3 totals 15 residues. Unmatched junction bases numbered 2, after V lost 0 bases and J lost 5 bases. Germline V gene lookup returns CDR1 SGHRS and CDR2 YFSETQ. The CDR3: CASSLGQGAHNEQFF. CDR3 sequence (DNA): TGCGCCAGCAGCTTGGGACAGGGGGCCCACAATGAGCAGTTCTTC.

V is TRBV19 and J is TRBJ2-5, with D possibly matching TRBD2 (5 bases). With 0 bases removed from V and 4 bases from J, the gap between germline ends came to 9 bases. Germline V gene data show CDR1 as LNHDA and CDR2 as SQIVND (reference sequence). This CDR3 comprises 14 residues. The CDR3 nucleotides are TGTGCCAGTAGTATAGATCCGGGGTTAGAGACCCAGTACTTC. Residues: CASSIDPGLETQYF.

CDR3 DNA: TGTGCCATCAGCTATAGGGGTGACTATGGCTACACCTTC. Protein sequence: CAISYRGDYGYTF. The rearrangement joins TRBV10-3 to TRBJ1-2; maybe TRBD1 (5 bases). The V and J ends lost 6 bases and 3 bases respectively, with 11 bases between them. Germline V CDR1 and CDR2: ENHRY, SYGVKD. This CDR3 spans 13 amino acids.

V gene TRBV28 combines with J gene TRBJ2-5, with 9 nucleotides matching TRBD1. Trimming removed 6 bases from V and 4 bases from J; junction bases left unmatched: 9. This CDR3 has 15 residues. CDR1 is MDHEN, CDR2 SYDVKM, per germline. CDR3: CASSLGQGRRETQYF. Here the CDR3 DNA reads TGTGCCAGCAGCTTAGGACAGGGGCGCCGAGAGACCCAGTACTTC.

CDR3 nucleotides: TGTGCCAGCAGCCCGAAATTCTACGAGCAGTACTTC. Translating gives CASSPKFYEQYF. The chain is built from TRBV28 and TRBJ2-7; D unclear. Germline loops: CDR1 MDHEN, CDR2 SYDVKM. The CDR3 is 12 residues long. Between the trimmed V and J ends, which lost 6 bases and 3 bases, there was a span of 9 bases.

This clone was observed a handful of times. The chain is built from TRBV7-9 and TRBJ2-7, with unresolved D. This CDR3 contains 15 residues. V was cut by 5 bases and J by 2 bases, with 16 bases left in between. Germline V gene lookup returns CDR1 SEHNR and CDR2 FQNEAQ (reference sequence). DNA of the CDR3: TGTGCCAGCAGCCCAAGGACCCCGGGTACCTACGAGCAGTACTTC. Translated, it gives CASSPRTPGTYEQYF.

This CDR3 is CASSASIFAGGSDEQFF. The CDR3 DNA is TGTGCCAGCAGCGCGTCCATCTTTGCGGGAGGGTCGGATGAGCAGTTCTTC. The chain is built from TRBV7-6 and TRBJ2-1; 9 bases fit TRBD2. In germline, CDR1 is SGHVS, CDR2 FNYEAQ. V shed 5 bases and J 8 bases; nucleotides not matched to a gene: 16. The CDR3 length is 17 residues.

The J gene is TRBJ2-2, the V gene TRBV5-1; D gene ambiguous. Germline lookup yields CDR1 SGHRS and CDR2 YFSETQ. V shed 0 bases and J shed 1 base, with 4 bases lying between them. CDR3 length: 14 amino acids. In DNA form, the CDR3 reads TGCGCCAGCAGCTTGGTAGGGAACACCGGGGAGCTGTTTTTT. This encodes CASSLVGNTGELFF.

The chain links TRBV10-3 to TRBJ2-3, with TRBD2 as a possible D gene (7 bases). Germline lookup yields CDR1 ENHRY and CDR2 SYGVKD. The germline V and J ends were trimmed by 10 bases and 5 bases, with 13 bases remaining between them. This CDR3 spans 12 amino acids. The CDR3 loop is CATKGGGDTQYF. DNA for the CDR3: TGTGCCACTAAGGGGGGGGGAGATACGCAGTATTTT.

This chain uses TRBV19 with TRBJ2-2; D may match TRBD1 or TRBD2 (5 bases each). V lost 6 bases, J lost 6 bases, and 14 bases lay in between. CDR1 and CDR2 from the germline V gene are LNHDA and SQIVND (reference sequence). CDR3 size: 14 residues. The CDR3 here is CASREGIYSGELFF. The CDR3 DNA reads TGTGCCAGTAGAGAGGGGATCTATTCCGGGGAGCTGTTTTTT.

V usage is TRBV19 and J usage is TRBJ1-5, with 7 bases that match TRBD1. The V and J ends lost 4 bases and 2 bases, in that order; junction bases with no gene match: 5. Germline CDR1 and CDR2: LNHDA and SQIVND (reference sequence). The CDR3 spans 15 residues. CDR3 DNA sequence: TGTGCCAGTAGTACCGGGACAGCCGGCAATCAGCCCCAGCATTTT. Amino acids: CASSTGTAGNQPQHF.

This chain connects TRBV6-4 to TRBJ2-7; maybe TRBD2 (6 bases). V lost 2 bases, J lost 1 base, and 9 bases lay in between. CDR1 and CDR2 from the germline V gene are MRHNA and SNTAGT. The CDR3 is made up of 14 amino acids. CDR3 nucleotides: TGTGCCAGCAGTGACAGAGGGACTTCCTACGAGCAGTACTTC. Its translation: CASSDRGTSYEQYF.

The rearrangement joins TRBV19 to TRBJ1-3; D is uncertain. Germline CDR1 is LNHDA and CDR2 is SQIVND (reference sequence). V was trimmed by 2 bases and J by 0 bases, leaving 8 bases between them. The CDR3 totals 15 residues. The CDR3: CASSILQDSGNTIYF. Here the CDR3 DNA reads TGTGCCAGTAGTATACTGCAGGACTCTGGAAACACCATATATTTT.

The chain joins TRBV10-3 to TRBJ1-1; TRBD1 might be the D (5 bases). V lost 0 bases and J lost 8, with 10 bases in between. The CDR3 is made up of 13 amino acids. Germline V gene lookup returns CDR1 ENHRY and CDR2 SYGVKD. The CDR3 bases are TGTGCCATCAGTGAGTCAGGGGTTCCGGAAGCTTTCTTT. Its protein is CAISESGVPEAFF.

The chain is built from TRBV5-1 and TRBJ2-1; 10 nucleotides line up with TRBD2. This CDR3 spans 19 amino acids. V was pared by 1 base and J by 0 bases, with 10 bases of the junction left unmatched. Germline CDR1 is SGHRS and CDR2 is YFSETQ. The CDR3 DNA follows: TGCGCCAGCAGCTTGATACGGACTAGCGGACCAAGCTCCTACAATGAGCAGTTCTTC. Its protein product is CASSLIRTSGPSSYNEQFF.

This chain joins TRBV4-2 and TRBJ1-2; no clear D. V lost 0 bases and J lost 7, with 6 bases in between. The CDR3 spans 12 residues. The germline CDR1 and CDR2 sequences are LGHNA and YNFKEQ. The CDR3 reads CASSQDVVGYTF. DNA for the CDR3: TGTGCCAGCAGCCAAGATGTGGTTGGCTACACCTTC.

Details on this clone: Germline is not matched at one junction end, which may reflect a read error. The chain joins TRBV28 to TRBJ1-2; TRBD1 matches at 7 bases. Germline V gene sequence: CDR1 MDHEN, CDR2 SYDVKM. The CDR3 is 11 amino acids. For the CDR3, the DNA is TGTGCCAGCAGTACGGGGACAGCAGCAGGCTTC. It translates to CASSTGTAAGF.

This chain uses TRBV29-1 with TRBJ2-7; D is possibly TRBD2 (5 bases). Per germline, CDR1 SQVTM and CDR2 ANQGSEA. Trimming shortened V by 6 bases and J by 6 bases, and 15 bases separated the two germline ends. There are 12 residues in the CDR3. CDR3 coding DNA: TGCAGCGTAGGCCCTACTGAGGGCGAGCAGTACTTC. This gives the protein CSVGPTEGEQYF.

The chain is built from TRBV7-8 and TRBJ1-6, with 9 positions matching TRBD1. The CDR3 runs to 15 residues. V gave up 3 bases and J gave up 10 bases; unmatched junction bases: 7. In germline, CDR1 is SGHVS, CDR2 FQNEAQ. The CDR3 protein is CASSFAGTGNSPLHF. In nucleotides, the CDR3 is TGTGCCAGCAGCTTCGCCGGGACAGGGAACTCACCCCTCCACTTT.

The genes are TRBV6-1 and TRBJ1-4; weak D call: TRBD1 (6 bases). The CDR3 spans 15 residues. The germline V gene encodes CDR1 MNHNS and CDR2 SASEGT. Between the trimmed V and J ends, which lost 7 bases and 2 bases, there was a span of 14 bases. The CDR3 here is CASTLRGRTNEKLFF. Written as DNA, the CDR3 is TGTGCCAGCACCCTACGGGGGCGCACTAATGAAAAACTGTTTTTT.

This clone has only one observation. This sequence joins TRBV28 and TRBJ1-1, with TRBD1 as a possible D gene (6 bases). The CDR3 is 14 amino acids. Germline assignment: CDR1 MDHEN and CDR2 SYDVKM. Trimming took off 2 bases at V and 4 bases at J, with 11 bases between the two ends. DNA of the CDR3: TGTGCCAGCAGTTTACGGCAGGGGCGCACTGAAGCTTTCTTT. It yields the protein CASSLRQGRTEAFF.

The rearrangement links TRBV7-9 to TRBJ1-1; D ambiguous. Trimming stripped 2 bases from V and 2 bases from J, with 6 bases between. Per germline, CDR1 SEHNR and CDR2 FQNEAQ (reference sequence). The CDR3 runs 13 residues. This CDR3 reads CASSLRQNTEAFF. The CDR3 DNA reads TGTGCCAGCAGCTTAAGGCAAAACACTGAAGCTTTCTTT.

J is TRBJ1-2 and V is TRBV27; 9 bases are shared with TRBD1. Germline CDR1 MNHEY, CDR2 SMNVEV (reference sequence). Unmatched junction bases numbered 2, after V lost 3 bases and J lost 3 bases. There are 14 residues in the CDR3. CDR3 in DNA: TGTGCCAGCAGTTTTGACAGGGGGTACTATGGCTACACCTTC. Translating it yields CASSFDRGYYGYTF.